The 18 T cell receptor beta chains in this list originate from one sample, sequenced in a study of blood T cells in healthy people across ages. Next came a second PCR, run for about 6 to 12 cycles, which used a sample-barcoded 5' primer along with a J-beta primer mix. TCRdb reprocessed the 5' RACE reads via MiXCR and lists one record per CDR3 protein. The sample gives about 1.1 million distinct CDR3 sequences, roughly two fifths of which show up once; approximately 14% is in the top ten. The sequencing input was blood. Source of these receptors: a man younger than 30 in good health.

The chain combines TRBV28 with TRBJ2-1; D possibly corresponds to TRBD1 (5 bases). V lost 3 bases and J lost 6, with 12 bases in between. Germline CDR1 and CDR2: MDHEN and SYDVKM. The CDR3 sequence is 14 residues long. CDR3 loop: CASSLIGVVNEQFF. CDR3 DNA: TGTGCCAGCAGTTTGATAGGGGTGGTCAATGAGCAGTTCTTC.

A remark on this clonotype: One end of the junction varies from germline; a read error may be responsible. The V call is TRBV10-3, the J call TRBJ1-4, with D perhaps matching TRBD1 (6 bases). Germline V gene lookup returns CDR1 ENHRY and CDR2 SYGVKD. This CDR3 is built from 13 residues. CDR3 in DNA: TGTGCCACCAGTGAGGGGGGGAATGAAAAACTGTTTTTT. Its protein is CATSEGGNEKLFF.

The chain recombines TRBV28 with TRBJ1-1; TRBD1 matches 7 bases. The CDR3 loop spans 17 amino acids. Germline CDR1 and CDR2: MDHEN and SYDVKM. The V and J ends lost 7 bases and 1 base, in that order; junction bases with no gene match: 15. The CDR3 coding sequence is TGTGCCAGCATCCCTCCCCCTCTCGGACAGGAGAACACTGAAGCTTTCTTT. Translating it yields CASIPPPLGQENTEAFF.

This clonotype was observed a handful of times. The rearrangement links TRBV27 to TRBJ2-1; TRBD1 matches at 11 bases. Germline assignment: CDR1 MNHEY and CDR2 SMNVEV (reference sequence). The V segment lost 6 bases and the J segment 5 bases; nucleotides outside the gene matches: 12. This CDR3 is built from 17 residues. As DNA, the CDR3 is TGTGCCAGCAGATTCCAGAATTTGGGACAGGGGGACAATGAGCAGTTCTTC. Protein: CASRFQNLGQGDNEQFF.

Only a few counts were recorded for this clonotype. The J gene is TRBJ2-4, the V gene TRBV5-6, with a tentative D call TRBD2 (6 bases). Looked up from germline, CDR1 is SGHDT and CDR2 is YYEEEE. V lost 1 base and J 4 bases, leaving 9 bases between the germline ends. The CDR3 runs 14 residues. CDR3 sequence reads: CASSLWGVKNIQYF. The DNA of the CDR3 is TGTGCCAGCAGCTTGTGGGGGGTGAAAAACATTCAGTACTTC.

CDR3 sequence reads: CASSPTPDRVTIYGYTF. CDR3 coding DNA: TGTGCCAGCAGTCCAACCCCGGACAGGGTAACGATCTATGGCTACACCTTC. The chain carries TRBV6-1 and TRBJ1-2; 8 nucleotides line up with TRBD1. V shed 5 bases, J shed 4 bases, and the junction held 15 bases outside the gene matches. The CDR3 sequence is 17 residues long. Germline CDR1 MNHNS, CDR2 SASEGT.

The chain has TRBV20-1 and TRBJ2-1; tentatively, D is TRBD1 (6 bases). V was pared by 1 base and J by 3 bases, with 10 bases between. The CDR3 is 14 residues long. In germline, CDR1 is DFQATT, CDR2 SNEGSKA (reference sequence). Written as DNA, the CDR3 is TGCAGTGCTAGAGGGACAGTGCTCTACAATGAGCAGTTCTTC. This sequence encodes CSARGTVLYNEQFF.

This chain connects TRBV6-5 to TRBJ2-5; TRBD1 agrees at 8 bases. This CDR3 spans 14 amino acids. Germline CDR1 MNHEY, CDR2 SVGAGI. J was trimmed by 3 bases and V by 10 bases; bases with no gene match: 10. The CDR3 reads CATTATGDKETQYF. DNA for the CDR3: TGTGCCACTACCGCGACAGGGGACAAAGAGACCCAGTACTTC.

This clonotype was found a few times. The chain employs TRBV7-2 and TRBJ2-3; TRBD2 agrees at 7 bases. This CDR3 has 16 amino acids. V lost 5 bases and J lost 5; bases outside the gene matches: 13. Germline loops: CDR1 SGHTA, CDR2 FQGNSA. In DNA, the CDR3 is TGTGCCAGCAGCCTGGCGATAAGCGGGGTTAGAGATACGCAGTATTTT. This encodes CASSLAISGVRDTQYF.

This clonotype was seen more than once but under ten times. The chain has TRBV9 and TRBJ2-1; a possible D gene is TRBD1 (5 bases). Trimming removed 4 bases from V and 8 bases from J, with 19 bases in between. From germline, CDR1 is SGDLS and CDR2 YYNGEE. The CDR3 length is 15 residues. The CDR3 is CASSPRVGLEDEQFF. DNA of the CDR3: TGTGCCAGCAGCCCAAGAGTGGGGCTTGAGGATGAGCAGTTCTTC.

The gene calls are TRBV14 and TRBJ1-2; D is undetermined. This CDR3 comprises 14 residues. Germline CDR1 is SGHDN and CDR2 is FVKESK. V was pared by 4 bases and J by 2 bases, with 11 bases between. CDR3 nucleotides: TGTGCCAGCAGCCGAGCGGACGGCAACTATGGCTACACCTTC. Protein: CASSRADGNYGYTF.

This clonotype has a handful of counts. The chain is built from TRBV7-9 and TRBJ2-1, with D possibly matching TRBD1 (6 bases). The CDR3 spans 16 residues. Trimming took off 5 bases at V and 0 bases at J, with 14 bases between the two ends. Germline values: CDR1 SEHNR, CDR2 FQNEAQ (reference sequence). The DNA for the CDR3 is TGTGCCAGCAGCCAAACAACAGGGAGCTCCTACAATGAGCAGTTCTTC. It codes for CASSQTTGSSYNEQFF.

The chain joins TRBV28 to TRBJ2-3, with 9 bases lining up with TRBD2. CDR1 MDHEN and CDR2 SYDVKM come from the germline V gene. This CDR3 has 17 residues. V lost 5 bases, J lost 2 bases, and 11 bases stayed unmatched. This CDR3 reads CASSRGGGARYTDTQYF. The CDR3 bases are TGTGCCAGCAGTCGTGGCGGGGGGGCCCGTTACACAGATACGCAGTATTTT.

The CDR3 is CASSYMIGRGEPQHF. CDR3 nucleotide sequence: TGTGCCAGCAGTTATATGATCGGGCGTGGAGAGCCCCAGCATTTT. The chain recombines TRBV6-2 or TRBV6-3 with TRBJ1-5, with D hard to call. Germline V gene sequence: CDR1 MNHEY, CDR2 SVGEGT. The CDR3 has 15 residues. Trimming shortened V by 3 bases and J by 8 bases, and 17 bases separated the two germline ends.

The CDR3: CASSQGAGGRGAFF. The CDR3 DNA is TGCGCCAGCAGCCAAGGCGCAGGGGGCCGGGGAGCTTTCTTT. V is TRBV4-3 and J is TRBJ1-1; 8 nucleotides agree with TRBD1. The CDR3 is 14 residues long. The germline gives CDR1 LGHNA, CDR2 YSLEER. V lost 1 base to trimming and J lost 10 bases; unmatched junction nucleotides: 8.

The chain recombines TRBV27 with TRBJ1-5; D not resolved. CDR1 is MNHEY and CDR2 is SMNVEV in the germline V gene (reference sequence). The CDR3 is 12 residues long. V lost 6 bases to trimming and J lost 4 bases, with 7 bases between them. CDR3 sequence: CASRALNQPQHF. Here the CDR3 DNA reads TGTGCCAGCAGGGCCCTAAATCAGCCCCAGCATTTT.

The V call is TRBV5-1, the J call TRBJ2-5, with 7 bases fitting TRBD2. The CDR3 covers 17 residues. The trim removed 3 bases at V and 5 bases at J, leaving 16 bases unmatched. The germline V gene encodes CDR1 SGHRS and CDR2 YFSETQ. The CDR3 here is CASSSRKDLGLVETQYF. CDR3 bases: TGCGCCAGCAGCTCCCGAAAAGATCTAGGACTAGTGGAGACCCAGTACTTC.

The chain employs TRBV4-2 and TRBJ1-4; 8 bases are a match to TRBD1. CDR1 is LGHNA and CDR2 is YNFKEQ in the germline V gene. V lost 3 bases, J lost 8 bases, and 11 bases stayed unmatched. CDR3 length: 16 amino acids. CDR3 coding DNA: TGTGCCAGCAGCCAGGCCAGACAGGGGACTTTAGAAAAACTGTTTTTT. Residues: CASSQARQGTLEKLFF.